A single sample is the source of the 24 T cell receptor beta chains below, sequenced in a study of cytomegalovirus exposure and HLA in healthy donors. Amplification used 60 Vbeta primers and 13 Jbeta primers. The protocol was immunoSEQ multiplex PCR, while the TCRdb copy is restricted to in-frame clones and leaves out a portion. The sample contains 150,000 to 200,000 clones, 80% to 90% of which appear only once. Sequencing was carried out using PBMCs. All receptors come from a man aged 18 to 29 in good health and CMV-seropositive.

CDR3 DNA: TGCGCCAGCAGTGAGAGGGGGGGCCGGTACAATGAGCAGTTCTTC. Encoded protein: CASSERGGRYNEQFF. The chain uses TRBV10-1 and TRBJ2-1, with a weak D call TRBD2 (7 bases). Germline CDR1 reads WNHNN; CDR2 reads SYGVQD (reference sequence). The V gene lost 2 bases and the J gene lost 4 bases, with 12 bases spanning the gap. The CDR3 length is 15 residues.

The chain carries TRBV6-6 and TRBJ2-1, with TRBD1 identical over 10 bases. The CDR3 runs to 16 residues. The ends lost 4 bases at V and 7 bases at J; junction bases unmatched: 10. In germline, CDR1 is MNHNY, CDR2 SVGAGI (reference sequence). CDR3: CASSSRGTGVGNEQFF. The CDR3 DNA follows: TGTGCCAGCAGTTCCCGGGGGACAGGGGTTGGGAATGAGCAGTTCTTC.

This clone showed up just a few times. Other DNA sequences in this sample translate to the same CDR3. The rearrangement uses TRBV11-2 and TRBJ2-7, with no clear D. This CDR3 is 14 amino acids long. The V gene's germline CDR1 is SGHAT and CDR2 FQNNGV. The V end lost 0 bases, the J end lost 1 base, and 7 bases lay between the germline ends. Here the CDR3 reads CASSLETQSYEQYF. CDR3 sequence (DNA): TGTGCCAGCAGCTTAGAGACTCAGTCCTACGAGCAGTACTTC.

The rearrangement joins TRBV9 to TRBJ2-3, with unresolved D. V lost 0 bases, J lost 5 bases, and 4 bases lay in between. This CDR3 has 12 amino acids. Looked up from germline, CDR1 is SGDLS and CDR2 is YYNGEE. Written as DNA, the CDR3 is TGTGCCAGCAGCGTAGCAGGAGATACGCAGTATTTT. Translated: CASSVAGDTQYF.

This sequence joins TRBV7-3 and TRBJ2-1; TRBD1 agrees at 7 bases. Trimming removed 2 bases from V and 2 bases from J; junction bases left unmatched: 3. The CDR3 consists of 15 residues. CDR1 and CDR2 (germline): SGHTA, FQGTGA. The CDR3 loop reads CASSLSTGTYNEQFF. The CDR3 nucleotides read TGTGCCAGCAGCTTATCGACAGGGACCTACAATGAGCAGTTCTTC.

This clone was counted a few times. The chain couples TRBV13 to TRBJ1-1, with TRBD1 matching over 9 bases. CDR3 length: 12 amino acids. CDR1 is PRHDT and CDR2 is FYEKMQ in the germline V gene (reference sequence). J lost 14 bases, V lost 6 bases, and 10 bases had no gene match. As DNA, the CDR3 is TGTGCCAGCAGGGAGCCGGGACAGGGACCATTCTTT. Translation gives CASREPGQGPFF.

This clone showed up just a few times. V usage is TRBV11-2 and J usage is TRBJ2-7; TRBD2 might be the D (5 bases). CDR3 length: 15 residues. Trimming removed 4 bases from V and 5 bases from J, with 18 bases in between. Germline CDR1 is SGHAT and CDR2 is FQNNGV. The CDR3 DNA follows: TGTGCCAGCAGCTCTAGCCGTCCCCCTCTGGACGAGCAGTACTTC. Translating it yields CASSSSRPPLDEQYF.

The chain has TRBV2 and TRBJ2-3, with 7 nucleotides matching TRBD2. The CDR3 consists of 12 residues. The V gene end was trimmed by 8 bases and the J gene end by 4 bases; junction bases not matched to a gene: 3. Per germline, CDR1 SNHLY and CDR2 FYNNEI. The CDR3 DNA sequence: TGTGCCAGCGGGGGGGACTCAGATACGCAGTATTTT. Translation gives CASGGDSDTQYF.

The rearrangement joins TRBV9 to TRBJ2-1; 7 bases map to TRBD2. CDR3 length: 16 residues. Germline CDR1 is SGDLS and CDR2 is YYNGEE. The V gene end was trimmed by 0 bases and the J gene end by 7 bases; junction bases not matched to a gene: 10. In DNA form, the CDR3 reads TGTGCCAGCAGCGTAGAGGGCGTGGGGGGGAAGAATGAGCAGTTCTTC. Translated: CASSVEGVGGKNEQFF.

The V gene is TRBV5-5, the J gene TRBJ1-2, with D tentatively TRBD1 (5 bases). Deletions cut 4 bases from V and 4 bases from J, with 11 bases between. CDR3 length equals 13 residues. Germline CDR1 is SGHKS and CDR2 is YYEKEE (reference sequence). The CDR3 nucleotides read TGTGCCAGCAGCCCCGACAGTCTCTATGGCTACACCTTC. This gives the protein CASSPDSLYGYTF.

The chain employs TRBV5-6 and TRBJ2-1, with a possible D match to TRBD2 (6 bases). V lost 5 bases and J 0 bases, leaving 15 bases between the germline ends. Germline loops: CDR1 SGHDT, CDR2 YYEEEE. CDR3 size: 16 residues. In DNA, the CDR3 is TGTGCCAGCAGTCTGGCCCGGGGGTACTCCTACAATGAGCAGTTCTTC. Protein: CASSLARGYSYNEQFF.

The chain uses TRBV5-4 and TRBJ1-2; D might be TRBD1 (5 bases). Trimming left V 4 bases short and J 8 bases short, with 18 bases between. This CDR3 has 14 amino acids. Germline-derived CDR1 and CDR2 are SGHNT and YYREEE (reference sequence). The CDR3 bases are TGTGCCAGCAGCGTAGACAGACTTAGTACGGGCTACACCTTC. Its protein is CASSVDRLSTGYTF. The full variable domain, rest sourced from reference TRBV5-4 and TRBJ1-2, is ETGVTQSPTHLIKTRGQQVTLRCSSQSGHNTVSWYQQALGQGPQFIFQYYREEENGRGNFPPRFSGLQFPNYSSELNVNALELDDSALYLCASSVDRLSTGYTFGSGTRLTVV.

The chain uses TRBV11-2 and TRBJ1-5, with D possibly matching TRBD1 (6 bases). The V and J ends lost 3 bases and 7 bases respectively, with 13 bases between them. Germline loops: CDR1 SGHAT, CDR2 FQNNGV. This CDR3 has 14 residues. The CDR3 DNA reads TGTGCCAGCAGCTTTACAGGGTGGGACCAGCCCCAGCATTTT. It encodes CASSFTGWDQPQHF.

The genes are TRBV27 and TRBJ1-1, with 10 bases matching TRBD1. Germline V lookup: CDR1 MNHEY, CDR2 SMNVEV (reference sequence). The V segment lost 10 bases and the J segment 6 bases; nucleotides outside the gene matches: 5. The length of the CDR3 is 12 residues. Here the CDR3 DNA reads TGTGCCACAGGACAGGGGGTCCCTGAAGCTTTCTTT. This encodes CATGQGVPEAFF.

The table lists this clone with a few counts. The chain is built from TRBV10-3 and TRBJ1-1; TRBD1 might be the D (6 bases). V gave up 4 bases and J gave up 5 bases, with 11 bases separating them. The length of the CDR3 is 13 residues. Per the germline V gene, CDR1 is ENHRY and CDR2 is SYGVKD. The CDR3 DNA follows: TGTGCCATCAGTGCGACAGGTGGGACTGAAGCTTTCTTT. It yields the protein CAISATGGTEAFF.

The chain couples TRBV7-2 to TRBJ2-5; 12 bases line up with TRBD2. The CDR3 covers 15 residues. Germline CDR1 SGHTA, CDR2 FQGNSA. V lost 5 bases, J lost 5 bases, and 6 bases stayed unmatched. CDR3 sequence (DNA): TGTGCCAGCAGCCCCGGACTAGCGGGGAGGGAGACCCAGTACTTC. Its translation is CASSPGLAGRETQYF.

This chain uses TRBV5-1 with TRBJ2-3; D is undetermined. The V end lost 2 bases, the J end lost 3 bases, and 16 bases lay between the germline ends. The CDR3 sequence is 16 residues long. Germline V gene lookup returns CDR1 SGHRS and CDR2 YFSETQ. The CDR3 here is CASSLRPRIGTDTQYF. In DNA form, the CDR3 reads TGCGCCAGCAGCTTACGTCCCAGGATCGGTACAGATACGCAGTATTTT.

This chain links TRBV27 with TRBJ2-7; TRBD1 agrees at 8 bases. J lost 2 bases, V lost 3 bases, and 3 bases had no gene match. This CDR3 region has 14 residues. Germline CDR1 and CDR2: MNHEY and SMNVEV (reference sequence). Here the CDR3 DNA reads TGTGCCAGCAGTTTGTCACAGGGGGCCTACGAGCAGTACTTC. It translates to CASSLSQGAYEQYF.

The chain recombines TRBV18 with TRBJ1-2, with D hard to call. Per the germline V gene, CDR1 is KGHSH and CDR2 is LQKENI. The CDR3 runs 15 residues. With 3 bases removed from V and 4 bases from J, the gap between germline ends came to 15 bases. CDR3 DNA: TGTGCCAGCTCACCGGGCCCAAAGGCCCTCTATGGCTACACCTTC. Translating gives CASSPGPKALYGYTF.

V gene TRBV11-2 combines with J gene TRBJ1-2, with 9 bases aligning to TRBD1. CDR1 SGHAT and CDR2 FQNNGV come from the germline V gene. Unmatched junction bases numbered 4, after V lost 5 bases and J lost 3 bases. The CDR3 contains 14 residues. In DNA, the CDR3 is TGTGCCAGCAGCACGACAGGGGGGGACTATGGCTACACCTTC. It is translated as CASSTTGGDYGYTF.

The chain combines TRBV5-4 with TRBJ2-1; 11 bases agree with TRBD1. V lost 3 bases and J lost 2; bases outside the gene matches: 4. The CDR3 spans 16 residues. Germline V gene data show CDR1 as SGHNT and CDR2 as YYREEE (reference sequence). CDR3 bases: TGTGCCAGCAGCTCCGGGACAGGGGGGACCTACAATGAGCAGTTCTTC. Amino acids: CASSSGTGGTYNEQFF.

This chain joins TRBV27 and TRBJ2-5; D is ambiguous. The CDR3 extends over 12 amino acids. V was trimmed by 5 bases and J by 0 bases, leaving 4 bases between them. The germline gives CDR1 MNHEY, CDR2 SMNVEV (reference sequence). The CDR3 DNA is TGTGCCAGCAGTCCCGACCAAGAGACCCAGTACTTC. Its translation is CASSPDQETQYF.

This clone was seen more than once but under ten times. The chain joins TRBV18 to TRBJ1-2; 7 bases align to TRBD1. Per germline, CDR1 KGHSH and CDR2 LQKENI. V lost 6 bases and J lost 0; bases outside the gene matches: 7. The CDR3 contains 15 residues. In DNA, the CDR3 is TGTGCCAGCTCCCCGGGACAGCACCCTAACTATGGCTACACCTTC. Protein product: CASSPGQHPNYGYTF. Filled out from reference TRBV18 and TRBJ1-2, the complete variable domain reads NAGVMQNPRHLVRRRGQEARLRCSPMKGHSHVYWYRQLPEEGLKFMVYLQKENIIDESGMPKERFSAEFPKEGPSILRIQQVVRGDSAAYFCASSPGQHPNYGYTFGSGTRLTVV.

V gene TRBV6-1 combines with J gene TRBJ1-3; 9 bases match TRBD1. This CDR3 is built from 16 residues. Germline V gene lookup returns CDR1 MNHNS and CDR2 SASEGT. V shed 4 bases and J 4 bases; nucleotides not matched to a gene: 8. The CDR3 is CASSVAGTGTGNTIYF. CDR3 in DNA: TGTGCCAGCAGTGTCGCCGGGACAGGGACGGGAAACACCATATATTTT.